This T cell receptor beta chain was sequenced in a study of shared clonotypes between healthy human individuals. On this clone: Its antigen is currently unknown.

Study-wide findings and caveats: Non-shared clonotypes had lower generation probabilities than those shared by all four donors.

Method: immunoSEQ multiplex PCR; TCRdb's copy keeps in-frame clones and lacks some. This sample carries some 1,600,000 clones, 95% to 99% of them seen once, and the ten largest clones take about 0.45%. Trimming left V 3 bases short and J 3 bases short, with 15 bases between. Germline lookup yields CDR1 LNHDA and CDR2 SQIVND (reference sequence). This CDR3 has 16 amino acids. The sample consisted of naive CD4+ T cells sorted from blood. Subset here: CD45RA+ positively selected. J is TRBJ2-1 and V is TRBV19; no reliable D call. The TCR originated in a man aged 25-45 years in good health. CDR3 sequence reads: CASSILGPSGYNEQFF. The CDR3 DNA sequence: TGTGCCAGTAGTATTTTGGGTCCTAGTGGCTACAATGAGCAGTTCTTC.